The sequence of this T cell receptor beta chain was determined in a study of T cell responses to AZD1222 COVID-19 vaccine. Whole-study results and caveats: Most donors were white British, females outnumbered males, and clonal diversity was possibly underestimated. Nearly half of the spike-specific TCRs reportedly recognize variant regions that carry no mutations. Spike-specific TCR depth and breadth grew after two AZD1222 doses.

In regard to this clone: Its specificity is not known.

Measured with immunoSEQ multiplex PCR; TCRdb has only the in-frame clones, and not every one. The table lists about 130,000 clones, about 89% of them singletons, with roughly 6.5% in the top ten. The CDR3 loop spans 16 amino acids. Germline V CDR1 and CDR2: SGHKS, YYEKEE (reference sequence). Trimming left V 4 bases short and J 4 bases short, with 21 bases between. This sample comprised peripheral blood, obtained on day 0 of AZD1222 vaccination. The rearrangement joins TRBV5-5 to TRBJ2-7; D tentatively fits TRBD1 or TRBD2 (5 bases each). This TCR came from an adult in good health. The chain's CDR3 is CASSQYWGSVTYEQYF. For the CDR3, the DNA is TGTGCCAGCAGCCAATATTGGGGGTCAGTCACGTACGAGCAGTACTTC.